The rows below give T cell receptor beta chains drawn from one sample of a study of T cells in Graves' hyperthyroidism and ophthalmopathy. TCRdb reprocessed the multiplex PCR reads with MiXCR, giving one entry per CDR3 protein. The sample records about 600,000 distinct CDR3 sequences, roughly a sixth being singletons. Sequenced material: blood. The receptors originated from a woman aged 40 to 49 with Graves' ophthalmopathy. CDR3s include the opening cysteine and the closing phenylalanine or tryptophan. Fields, in order: D gene, J gene, V gene, CDR3 protein. A D gene is named only where the DNA matches it firmly.

D: -
J: TRBJ2-3
V: TRBV5-5
CDR3: CASSSWTVRTDTQYF

D: TRBD1
J: TRBJ1-1
V: TRBV5-1
CDR3: CASSTTGQGGSEAFF

D: -
J: TRBJ1-2
V: TRBV6-1
CDR3: CASSPGTPVLPNGYTF

D: -
J: TRBJ1-2
V: TRBV4-1
CDR3: CASSRLGSYTF

D: -
J: TRBJ1-6
V: TRBV12-3/TRBV12-4
CDR3: CASSWGGPPLHF

D: TRBD1
J: TRBJ2-1
V: TRBV30
CDR3: CAWINRDRAYPQHLNEQFF

D: -
J: TRBJ2-2
V: TRBV3-1
CDR3: CASSPTLNGGDTGELFF

D: -
J: TRBJ2-2
V: TRBV12-3/TRBV12-4
CDR3: CASRRDLNTGELFF

D: TRBD1
J: TRBJ2-5
V: TRBV11-2
CDR3: CASSSDRVSETQYF

D: TRBD1
J: TRBJ2-5
V: TRBV12-5
CDR3: CASGFDGQGASETQYF

D: -
J: TRBJ2-3
V: TRBV3-1
CDR3: CASSSLTGDPEYF

D: -
J: TRBJ1-6
V: TRBV7-8
CDR3: CASSPGQDSFGAPLHF

D: -
J: TRBJ2-5
V: TRBV4-1
CDR3: CASSSRRRQETQYF

D: TRBD2
J: TRBJ2-3
V: TRBV5-1
CDR3: CASSLAGLATPGGDTQYF

D: TRBD2
J: TRBJ2-1
V: TRBV2
CDR3: CASSAGAGGRTYNEQFF

D: -
J: TRBJ2-3
V: TRBV20-1
CDR3: CSADPRVRGSTDTQYF

D: TRBD2
J: TRBJ2-5
V: TRBV2
CDR3: CASGGLAGPVRTYF

D: -
J: TRBJ1-4
V: TRBV5-1
CDR3: CASRQVDNEKLFF

D: -
J: TRBJ1-2
V: TRBV20-1
CDR3: CSAYRQSNYGYTF

D: -
J: TRBJ2-7
V: TRBV20-1
CDR3: CSARSMTSYEQYF

D: -
J: TRBJ1-4
V: TRBV28
CDR3: CASSSPVGGVLNEKLFF

D: TRBD1
J: TRBJ2-7
V: TRBV20-1
CDR3: CSARTGTGLVYEQYF

D: TRBD2
J: TRBJ2-2
V: TRBV28
CDR3: CASGLAGGTGELFF

D: TRBD1
J: TRBJ1-4
V: TRBV7-9
CDR3: CASSSLDRGYEKLFF

D: TRBD1
J: TRBJ2-2
V: TRBV30
CDR3: CAWSKQGRELFF

D: TRBD2
J: TRBJ2-7
V: TRBV11-2
CDR3: CASSFASGAYEQYF

D: -
J: TRBJ2-3
V: TRBV12-3/TRBV12-4
CDR3: CASSLSRGRTDTQYF

D: TRBD1
J: TRBJ1-2
V: TRBV3-1
CDR3: CASSLLTQGAQNGYTF

D: TRBD2
J: TRBJ2-7
V: TRBV10-3
CDR3: CAISGPGTTGYEQYF

D: -
J: TRBJ2-3
V: TRBV20-1
CDR3: CSAPNRQGRTDTQYF

D: TRBD2
J: TRBJ2-3
V: TRBV5-1
CDR3: CASSWGGPSAADTQYF

D: -
J: TRBJ2-5
V: TRBV29-1
CDR3: CSVDSQEETQYF

D: -
J: TRBJ2-7
V: TRBV12-3/TRBV12-4
CDR3: CASSQGHQSYEQYF

D: -
J: TRBJ1-1
V: TRBV27
CDR3: CASSLSAGPEAFF

D: -
J: TRBJ2-6
V: TRBV6-5
CDR3: CASSYDSGANVLTF

D: -
J: TRBJ2-3
V: TRBV11-2
CDR3: CASGERGTRTDTDTQYF

D: TRBD1
J: TRBJ1-1
V: TRBV20-1
CDR3: CSVTAWDRVTEAFF

D: -
J: TRBJ1-5
V: TRBV4-2
CDR3: CASSQGVYPRGNQPQHF

D: -
J: TRBJ1-2
V: TRBV18
CDR3: CASSADGEVYGYTF

D: TRBD1
J: TRBJ2-2
V: TRBV7-8
CDR3: CASSLLSGGTGELFF

D: -
J: TRBJ1-1
V: TRBV4-1
CDR3: CASSSLGVSTEAFF

D: -
J: TRBJ1-5
V: TRBV7-8
CDR3: CASSLGGAGGNQPQHF